This TCR beta chain was identified during a study of cytomegalovirus exposure and HLA in healthy donors. The study's findings and limits: Association of a missense DCLRE1C variant with TCR beta V- and J-gene trimming was reported in a later analysis. In a later analysis, specific HLA alleles were associated with 15,000 to 20,000 TCR beta sequences at a 0.05 false discovery rate.

Concerning this clone: Its target is not known.

As for the donors, each was a healthy bone marrow donor. The CDR3 contains 18 residues. The germline V gene has CDR1 MNHNS and CDR2 SASEGT. Trimming cost V 2 bases and J 4 bases; bases outside gene matches: 12. The PCR had 60 Vbeta and 13 Jbeta primers. Sequencing was performed with immunoSEQ multiplex PCR; in TCRdb, only in-frame clones are kept and a portion is missing. The profile shows around 140,000 clones, around 78% of them singletons. This sequence originates from a woman younger than 30 in good health and CMV-seropositive. What was sequenced was PBMCs. This rearrangement joins TRBV6-1 to TRBJ2-3, with TRBD1 matching 10 bases. CDR3 loop: CASSEYFTGTGVSDTQYF. For the CDR3, the DNA is TGTGCCAGCAGTGAATACTTTACCGGGACAGGGGTGTCAGATACGCAGTATTTT.